The clone carrying this T cell receptor beta chain is a singleton in its sample. These data come from a study of blood T cell repertoires in COVID-19. Assay: immunoSEQ multiplex PCR; the TCRdb copy retains only in-frame clones and omits some. The data show around 100,000 clones, almost 90% seen once. This receptor was taken from a human donor in a cohort sampled during active COVID-19. Specimen: peripheral blood.

In nucleotides, the CDR3 is TGTGCCAGCAGCACAGGGGATCAGCCCCAGCATTTT. This translates into CASSTGDQPQHF. The rearrangement joins TRBV9 to TRBJ1-5; 7 nucleotides agree with TRBD1. There are 12 residues in the CDR3. Per the germline V gene, CDR1 is SGDLS and CDR2 is YYNGEE. Trimming took 4 bases from V and 5 from J; bases not matched to a gene: 0.